The next 26 T cell receptor beta chains were all read from a single sample in a study of T cell responses to AZD1222 COVID-19 vaccine listed by TCRdb under 2021. The library was obtained by the immunoSEQ multiplex PCR assay. This immuneACCESS table, as held by TCRdb, lists in-frame sequences with V and J called but not all clones. Of the missing ones, under half trace to an unresolved V gene in checked studies; the others have no known cause. A total of about 130,000 clones appear in this sample, roughly 93% of them only once. Around 7.1% of the sample comes from the top ten. In the paper's terms, the time point label means: about 28 days (+/-7) after the second vaccine dose. The sequencing here drew on peripheral blood, taken 28 days after the second AZD1222 dose. These receptors were obtained from an adult who received the AZD1222 COVID-19 vaccine.

The chain uses TRBV30 and TRBJ2-1; D may be TRBD2 (6 bases). Trimming pared 2 bases from V and 0 bases from J, leaving 17 bases between. Per germline, CDR1 GTSNPN and CDR2 SVGIG (reference sequence). The CDR3 contains 17 residues. This CDR3 reads CAWSRNRRGNSYNEQFF. The CDR3 region has the DNA TGTGCCTGGAGTAGGAATCGACGGGGGAACTCCTACAATGAGCAGTTCTTC.

The rearrangement links TRBV3-1 (or the pseudogene TRBV3-2) to TRBJ1-2; 10 bases map to TRBD1. Trimming at V came to 5 bases and at J to 8 bases, leaving 5 bases not matched to a gene. The CDR3 has 13 amino acids. Germline CDR1 is LGHDT and CDR2 is YNNKEL (reference sequence). CDR3 coding DNA: TGTGCCAGCAGCATAGACAGGGGGCGAGGCTACACCTTC. This codes for CASSIDRGRGYTF.

V is TRBV18 and J is TRBJ1-5; TRBD1 matches at 11 bases. J was trimmed by 5 bases and V by 5 bases; bases with no gene match: 2. CDR1 and CDR2 (germline): KGHSH, LQKENI. CDR3 size: 14 residues. CDR3 residues: CASSTGQGDQPQHF. DNA for the CDR3: TGTGCCAGCTCAACGGGACAGGGGGATCAGCCCCAGCATTTT.

The CDR3 sequence: CASSQNRYNEQFF. The DNA of the CDR3 is TGTGCCAGCAGCCAAAATCGATACAATGAGCAGTTCTTC. The rearrangement links TRBV3-1 (or the pseudogene TRBV3-2) to TRBJ2-1; D is uncertain. Germline CDR1 LGHDT, CDR2 YNNKEL (reference sequence). The ends were cut back, 2 bases at V and 4 bases at J, with 6 bases in the middle. There are 13 residues in the CDR3.

This clone came up many times. The chain links TRBV4-2 to TRBJ2-7; 9 bases agree with TRBD2. V trimming: 0 bases; J trimming: 1 base; junction bases outside the gene matches: 4. The CDR3 loop spans 16 amino acids. Germline V gives CDR1 LGHNA, CDR2 YNFKEQ. The CDR3: CASSQDSGGGSYEQYF. In DNA, the CDR3 is TGTGCCAGCAGCCAAGATAGCGGGGGCGGGTCCTACGAGCAGTACTTC.

The chain uses TRBV7-9 and TRBJ2-3; no clear D. This CDR3 is built from 13 residues. The germline gives CDR1 SEHNR, CDR2 FQNEAQ (reference sequence). Trimming took 2 bases from V and 3 from J, leaving 6 bases between them. CDR3 protein: CASSLLITDTQYF. CDR3 coding DNA: TGTGCCAGCAGCTTACTCATTACAGATACGCAGTATTTT.

The V call is TRBV7-9, the J call TRBJ1-1; D call uncertain. CDR3 length: 13 amino acids. Germline V gene sequence: CDR1 SEHNR, CDR2 FQNEAQ (reference sequence). Trimming cost V 1 base and J 5 bases, with 8 bases left between them. The CDR3 here is CASSLEEGTEAFF. The CDR3 DNA follows: TGTGCCAGCAGCTTAGAGGAGGGAACTGAAGCTTTCTTT.

V gene TRBV2 combines with J gene TRBJ1-2; the D gene is possibly TRBD1 (5 bases). The CDR3 is 12 residues long. Trimming cost V 2 bases and J 9 bases, with 10 bases left between them. Germline V CDR1 and CDR2: SNHLY, FYNNEI. CDR3: CASSESGGRYTF. In DNA form, the CDR3 reads TGTGCCAGCAGTGAATCCGGGGGACGCTACACCTTC.

The V and J genes are TRBV27 and TRBJ1-2; D remains unclear. The germline CDR1 and CDR2 sequences are MNHEY and SMNVEV (reference sequence). This CDR3 is built from 13 residues. Trimming pared 5 bases from V and 2 bases from J, leaving 9 bases between. CDR3 nucleotide sequence: TGTGCCAGCAGTCTGTATAGAAACTATGGCTACACCTTC. Translating it yields CASSLYRNYGYTF.

The chain joins TRBV3-1 (or the pseudogene TRBV3-2) to TRBJ1-1; TRBD1 matches 8 bases. V lost 1 base to trimming and J lost 5 bases; unmatched junction nucleotides: 9. The CDR3 contains 16 residues. Per the germline V gene, CDR1 is LGHDT and CDR2 is YNNKEL (reference sequence). This chain's CDR3 is CASSQVAGGIVTEAFF. The CDR3 coding sequence is TGTGCCAGCAGCCAAGTCGCAGGGGGCATCGTAACTGAAGCTTTCTTT.

This clone was picked up one time. The rearrangement uses TRBV5-4 and TRBJ2-7; tentative D call: TRBD1 (7 bases). CDR1 is SGHNT, CDR2 YYREEE, per germline (reference sequence). The CDR3 loop spans 13 amino acids. The V end lost 4 bases, the J end lost 4 bases, and 12 bases lay between the germline ends. As DNA, the CDR3 is TGTGCCAGCAGCCAGGGGGGCAGTTACGAGCAGTACTTC. As protein: CASSQGGSYEQYF.

V gene TRBV6-2 or TRBV6-3 combines with J gene TRBJ2-7; TRBD1 aligns across 9 bases. Looked up from germline, CDR1 is MNHEY and CDR2 is SVGEGT. Trimming at V came to 1 base and at J to 6 bases, leaving 16 bases not matched to a gene. There are 18 residues in the CDR3. CDR3 sequence reads: CASSYYRGRRYGQFEQYF. In DNA, the CDR3 is TGTGCCAGCAGTTACTACAGGGGGCGGCGGTACGGACAATTCGAGCAGTACTTC.

The chain has TRBV6-5 and TRBJ2-7; unclear D gene. V was pared by 0 bases and J by 4 bases, with 10 bases between. Germline CDR1 and CDR2: MNHEY and SVGAGI. The CDR3 contains 14 residues. This CDR3 is CASSYSAIKYEQYF. The CDR3 region has the DNA TGTGCCAGCAGTTACTCGGCTATCAAATACGAGCAGTACTTC.

This sequence joins TRBV9 and TRBJ1-1; D unresolved. Trimming took 2 bases from V and 5 from J, leaving 13 bases between them. This CDR3 comprises 14 residues. The germline V gene encodes CDR1 SGDLS and CDR2 YYNGEE. In DNA, the CDR3 is TGTGCCAGCAGCGTTGAGGGCGCCGGGACTGAAGCTTTCTTT. It codes for CASSVEGAGTEAFF.

The rearrangement uses TRBV28 and TRBJ1-4, with D perhaps TRBD1 (6 bases). The germline gives CDR1 MDHEN, CDR2 SYDVKM. V was cut by 3 bases and J by 15 bases, with 11 bases left in between. This CDR3 has 11 residues. CDR3 loop: CASSFEAGVFF. CDR3 sequence (DNA): TGTGCCAGCAGTTTTGAGGCAGGGGTGTTTTTT.

V gene TRBV27 combines with J gene TRBJ1-2; tentative D call: TRBD1 (5 bases). There are 16 residues in the CDR3. V was pared by 2 bases and J by 2 bases, with 15 bases between. Germline V gene data show CDR1 as MNHEY and CDR2 as SMNVEV (reference sequence). CDR3 region: CASSLVGGKLNYGYTF. CDR3 DNA sequence: TGTGCCAGCAGTTTAGTCGGGGGAAAACTGAACTATGGCTACACCTTC.

The rearrangement uses TRBV2 and TRBJ1-2; 7 bases match TRBD1. The CDR3 is made up of 14 amino acids. Germline assignment: CDR1 SNHLY and CDR2 FYNNEI. The J segment lost 7 bases and the V segment lost 4 bases, leaving 9 bases of the junction unmatched. The CDR3 bases are TGTGCCAGCAGTGCTTTGACAGGGCGCACTGGCTACACCTTC. It codes for CASSALTGRTGYTF.

The chain uses TRBV6-5 and TRBJ1-6; TRBD1 matches at 7 bases. V lost 0 bases to trimming and J lost 8 bases; unmatched junction nucleotides: 7. CDR3 length equals 16 residues. Germline V gives CDR1 MNHEY, CDR2 SVGAGI. The CDR3 sequence: CASSYSLRTGDSPLHF. CDR3 DNA sequence: TGTGCCAGCAGTTACTCGTTGAGGACAGGAGATTCACCCCTCCACTTT.

The chain carries TRBV2 and TRBJ1-5; weak D call: TRBD1 (6 bases). The CDR3 length is 16 residues. The V and J ends lost 3 bases and 7 bases respectively, with 19 bases between them. In germline, CDR1 is SNHLY, CDR2 FYNNEI. Here the CDR3 reads CASSEGGRGRWQPQHF. The CDR3 DNA sequence: TGTGCCAGCAGTGAGGGGGGCCGGGGGAGGTGGCAGCCCCAGCATTTT. Looking up the rest from reference TRBV2 and TRBJ1-5 gives the full variable domain: EPEVTQTPSHQVTQMGQEVILRCVPISNHLYFYWYRQILGQKVEFLVSFYNNEISEKSEIFDDQFSVERPDGSNFTLKIRSTKLEDSAMYFCASSEGGRGRWQPQHFGDGTRLSIL.

J is TRBJ2-2 and V is TRBV5-8; 7 nucleotides line up with TRBD1. J gave up 1 base and V 6 bases, and 15 bases lay outside the gene matches. Per germline, CDR1 SGHTS and CDR2 YDEGEE. The CDR3 covers 18 residues. CDR3 loop: CASILLTGIGVNTGELFF. The CDR3 bases are TGTGCCAGCATCCTATTGACAGGGATTGGGGTGAACACCGGGGAGCTGTTTTTT. Full variable domain (remainder filled in from reference TRBV5-8 and TRBJ2-2): EAGVTQSPTHLIKTRGQQATLRCSPISGHTSVYWYQQALGLGLQFLLWYDEGEERNRGNFPPRFSGRQFPNYSSELNVNALELEDSALYLCASILLTGIGVNTGELFFGEGSRLTVL.

This clone showed up just once. The chain has TRBV30 and TRBJ2-1; weak D call: TRBD1 (6 bases). CDR1 is GTSNPN and CDR2 is SVGIG in the germline V gene (reference sequence). Trimming removed 4 bases from V and 7 bases from J, with 23 bases in between. The CDR3 is made up of 16 amino acids. CDR3 nucleotide sequence: TGTGCCTGGAACCCGACGGGACACCATGAAGGGAATGAGCAGTTCTTC. It yields the protein CAWNPTGHHEGNEQFF.

This chain uses TRBV9 with TRBJ1-1; no firm D call. The CDR3 has 18 residues. Germline values: CDR1 SGDLS, CDR2 YYNGEE. Trimming cost V 1 base and J 3 bases, with 22 bases left between them. CDR3 region: CASSVSTRLIDLDTEAFF. CDR3 sequence (DNA): TGTGCCAGCAGCGTATCGACCCGGCTCATTGATTTGGACACTGAAGCTTTCTTT.

This clone was recorded once. The genes are TRBV3-1 (or the pseudogene TRBV3-2) and TRBJ2-3; 12 bases map to TRBD2. V dropped 4 bases and J dropped 6; count of bases not matched to a gene: 11. The germline CDR1 and CDR2 sequences are LGHDT and YNNKEL (reference sequence). The CDR3 consists of 17 residues. The CDR3 loop is CASSPRTSGVVGDTQYF. Written as DNA, the CDR3 is TGTGCCAGCAGCCCAAGGACTAGCGGGGTGGTAGGGGATACGCAGTATTTT.

The V gene is TRBV3-1 (or the pseudogene TRBV3-2), the J gene TRBJ1-6, with D possibly being TRBD1 (5 bases). Trimming removed 0 bases at V and 13 bases at J, with 22 bases between. Germline values: CDR1 LGHDT, CDR2 YNNKEL (reference sequence). This CDR3 is built from 17 residues. The CDR3 nucleotides are TGTGCCAGCAGCCAAGATCCGGCAGGGCCCCTTCAGGCCCCCCTCCACTTT. Its protein product is CASSQDPAGPLQAPLHF.

This CDR3 reads CASSSGQGVTDTQYF. The CDR3 coding sequence is TGTGCCAGCAGTTCCGGACAGGGGGTCACAGATACGCAGTATTTT. The chain combines TRBV28 with TRBJ2-3; 10 bases are a match to TRBD1. V trimming: 4 bases; J trimming: 2 bases; junction bases outside the gene matches: 3. The V gene's germline CDR1 is MDHEN and CDR2 SYDVKM. CDR3 length equals 15 residues.

The chain employs TRBV6-2 or TRBV6-3 and TRBJ1-1; a possible D gene is TRBD1 (6 bases). Germline CDR1 and CDR2: MNHEY and SVGEGT. The CDR3 totals 14 residues. V lost 6 bases and J lost 5, with 16 bases in between. The CDR3 protein is CASSLTGLGTEAFF. The CDR3 nucleotides read TGTGCCAGCAGCCTTACAGGGTTAGGAACTGAAGCTTTCTTT.